This T cell receptor beta chain was sequenced for a study of beta chain features in type 1 diabetes. General observations from the study: All four CD4+ subsets from Type 1 diabetes patients carried moderately but significantly shorter TCRB CDR3s.

The germline V gene encodes CDR1 SGDLS and CDR2 YYNGEE. The CDR3 is 12 amino acids. V lost 3 bases, J lost 3 bases, and 7 bases lay in between. For this clone: The antigen remains unidentified.

TCRB transcripts that were expressed got sequenced, as all of the isolated RNA had been reverse transcribed. Generated by immunoSEQ multiplex PCR, the TCRdb table keeps only in-frame clones and is missing some. The table lists around 340,000 clones, approximately 9.7% of them singletons. This clonotype was obtained from a man aged 30 to 39 with type 1 diabetes. The gene calls are TRBV9 and TRBJ2-7; D may be TRBD1 (5 bases). The sequencing input was central memory CD4+ T cells from blood. The CDR3 DNA is TGTGCCAGCAGCGCCAGGGACTACGAGCAGTACTTC. Its translation: CASSARDYEQYF.